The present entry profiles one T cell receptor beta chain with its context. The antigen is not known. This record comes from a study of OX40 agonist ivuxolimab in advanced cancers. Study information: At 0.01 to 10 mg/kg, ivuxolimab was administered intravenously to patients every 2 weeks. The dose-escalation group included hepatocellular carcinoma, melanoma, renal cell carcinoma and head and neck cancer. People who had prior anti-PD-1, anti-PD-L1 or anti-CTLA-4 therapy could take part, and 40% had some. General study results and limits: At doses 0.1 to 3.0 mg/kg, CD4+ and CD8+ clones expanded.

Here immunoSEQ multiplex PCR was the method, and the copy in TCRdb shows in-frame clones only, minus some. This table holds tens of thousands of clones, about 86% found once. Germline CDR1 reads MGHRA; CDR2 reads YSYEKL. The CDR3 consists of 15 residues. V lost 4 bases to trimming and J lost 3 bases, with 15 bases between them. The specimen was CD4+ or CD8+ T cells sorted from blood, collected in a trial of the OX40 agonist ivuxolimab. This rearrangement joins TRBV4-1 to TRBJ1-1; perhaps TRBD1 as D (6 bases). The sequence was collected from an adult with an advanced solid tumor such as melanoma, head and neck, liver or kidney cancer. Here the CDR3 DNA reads TGCGCCAGCAGCCCTGAACAGGGCCTCGACACTGAAGCTTTCTTT. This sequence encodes CASSPEQGLDTEAFF.